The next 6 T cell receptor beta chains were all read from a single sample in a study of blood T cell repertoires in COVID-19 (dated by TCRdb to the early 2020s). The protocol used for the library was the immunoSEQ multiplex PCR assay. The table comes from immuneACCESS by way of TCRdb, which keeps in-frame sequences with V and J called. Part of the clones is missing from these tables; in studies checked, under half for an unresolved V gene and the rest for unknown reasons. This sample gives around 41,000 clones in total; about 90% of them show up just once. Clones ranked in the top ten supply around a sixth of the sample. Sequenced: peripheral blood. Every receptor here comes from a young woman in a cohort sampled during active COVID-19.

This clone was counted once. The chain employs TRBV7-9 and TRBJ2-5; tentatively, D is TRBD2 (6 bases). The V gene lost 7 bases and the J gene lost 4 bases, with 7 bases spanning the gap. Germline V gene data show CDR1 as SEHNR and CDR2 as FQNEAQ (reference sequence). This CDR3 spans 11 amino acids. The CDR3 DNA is TGTGCCAGCAAGGGAGGAGAGACCCAGTACTTC. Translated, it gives CASKGGETQYF. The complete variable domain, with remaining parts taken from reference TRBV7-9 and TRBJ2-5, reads DTGVSQNPRHKITKRGQNVTFRCDPISEHNRLYWYRQTLGQGPEFLTYFQNEAQLEKSRLLSDRFSAERPKGSFSTLEIQRTEQGDSAMYLCASKGGETQYFGPGTRLLVL.

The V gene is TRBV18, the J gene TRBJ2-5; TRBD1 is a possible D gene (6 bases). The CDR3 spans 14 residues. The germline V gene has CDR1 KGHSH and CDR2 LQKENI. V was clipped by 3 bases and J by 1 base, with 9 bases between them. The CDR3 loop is CASSPTGPQETQYF. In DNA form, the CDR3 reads TGTGCCAGCTCACCGACAGGACCCCAAGAGACCCAGTACTTC.

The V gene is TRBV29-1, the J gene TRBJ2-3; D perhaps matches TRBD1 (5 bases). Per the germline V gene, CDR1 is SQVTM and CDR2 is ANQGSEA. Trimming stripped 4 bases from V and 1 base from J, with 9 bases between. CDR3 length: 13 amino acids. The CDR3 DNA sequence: TGCAGCGTTGGGCCAGGGCGCACAGATACGCAGTATTTT. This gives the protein CSVGPGRTDTQYF.

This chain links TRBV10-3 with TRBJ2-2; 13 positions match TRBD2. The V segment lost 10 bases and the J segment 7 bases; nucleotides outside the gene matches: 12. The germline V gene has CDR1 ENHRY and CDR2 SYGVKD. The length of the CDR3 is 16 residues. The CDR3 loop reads CATRLAGGQPGGELFF. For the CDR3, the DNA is TGTGCCACCAGACTAGCGGGAGGCCAACCCGGCGGGGAGCTGTTTTTT.

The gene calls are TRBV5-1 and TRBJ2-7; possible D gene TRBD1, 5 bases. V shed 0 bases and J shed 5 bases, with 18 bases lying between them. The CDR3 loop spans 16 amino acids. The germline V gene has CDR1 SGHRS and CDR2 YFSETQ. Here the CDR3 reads CASSLGVSRAKNEQYF. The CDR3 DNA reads TGCGCCAGCAGCTTGGGAGTCAGCAGGGCAAAAAACGAGCAGTACTTC.

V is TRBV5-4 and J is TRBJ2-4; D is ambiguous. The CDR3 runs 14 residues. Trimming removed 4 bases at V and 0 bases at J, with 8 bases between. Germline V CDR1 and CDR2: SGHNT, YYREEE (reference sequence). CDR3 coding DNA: TGTGCCAGCAGCCTCGAGGTAGCCAAAAACATTCAGTACTTC. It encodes CASSLEVAKNIQYF.